One and the same sample provided the 3 T cell receptor beta chains below, sequenced in a study of T cells after yellow fever vaccination. TCRdb processed the 5' RACE reads anew with MiXCR; each CDR3 protein has one entry. The table includes about 210,000 distinct CDR3 sequences, about 7% detected once. The source was CD4+ T cells sorted from PBMCs, collected on the day of the yellow fever booster vaccination. The receptors originated from a man aged 25-40 years who received the YFV17D yellow fever vaccine.

This clonotype was recorded at least ten times. The chain recombines TRBV5-1 with TRBJ1-1; TRBD1 is a possible D gene (6 bases). The germline gives CDR1 SGHRS, CDR2 YFSETQ. Trimming removed 5 bases at V and 1 base at J, with 6 bases between. CDR3 size: 12 residues. The CDR3: CASRQGNTEAFF. CDR3 nucleotide sequence: TGCGCCAGCAGACAGGGGAACACTGAAGCTTTCTTT.

This clonotype was observed many times. This rearrangement joins TRBV5-1 to TRBJ2-1; 10 positions agree with TRBD2. The V segment lost 5 bases and the J segment 6 bases; nucleotides outside the gene matches: 11. Looked up from germline, CDR1 is SGHRS and CDR2 is YFSETQ. This CDR3 is built from 16 residues. CDR3 sequence: CASRLYLAGVGNEQFF. The CDR3 region has the DNA TGCGCCAGCAGACTCTATCTAGCGGGAGTGGGCAATGAGCAGTTCTTC. The full variable domain, in which reference TRBV5-1 and TRBJ2-1 provide the parts outside the CDR3, is KAGVTQTPRYLIKTRGQQVTLSCSPISGHRSVSWYQQTPGQGLQFLFEYFSETQRNKGNFPGRFSGRQFSNSRSEMNVSTLELGDSALYLCASRLYLAGVGNEQFFGPGTRLTVL.

The chain carries TRBV15 and TRBJ2-5, with D unresolved. The V gene lost 1 base and the J gene lost 1 base, with 10 bases spanning the gap. Germline V gene data show CDR1 as LNHNV and CDR2 as YYDKDF (reference sequence). This CDR3 spans 15 amino acids. CDR3 sequence reads: CATSRARRVQETQYF. The CDR3 DNA follows: TGTGCCACCAGCAGAGCCCGCCGGGTCCAAGAGACCCAGTACTTC.